This TCR beta chain was identified in a study of shared clonotypes between healthy human individuals. Germline CDR1 and CDR2: SEHNR and FQNEAQ (reference sequence). The CDR3 contains 12 residues. V was clipped by 5 bases and J by 3 bases, with 8 bases between them. It was across several immunoSEQ plates that each subset's genomic DNA was evenly split. Method: immunoSEQ multiplex PCR; TCRdb's copy keeps in-frame clones and lacks some. The sample carries approximately 2,300,000 clones, roughly 90% recorded once. The sequencing sample was made of naive CD4+ T cells from PBMCs. The subset: CD45RA+ positively selected. The receptor comes from a man younger than 35 in good health. Some clones in this sample may be carry-over from other donors' samples. The gene calls are TRBV7-9 and TRBJ2-7; no clear D. The CDR3 DNA sequence: TGTGCCAGCAGCATTGAGTACTACGAGCAGTACTTC. Protein: CASSIEYYEQYF.